These 16 T cell receptor beta chains came from one sample sequenced in a study of control samples from healthy donors and cancer patients (dated by TCRdb to between 2020 and 2021). To prepare the library, the immunoSEQ multiplex PCR assay was applied. The table comes from immuneACCESS by way of TCRdb, which keeps in-frame sequences with V and J called. Part of the clones is missing from these tables; in studies checked, under half for an unresolved V gene and the rest for unknown reasons. For this sample the table gives about 110,000 clones, of which about four fifths were detected only once. The ten largest clones take up roughly an eighth of the sample. Sequencing was performed on blood. Receptors were obtained from a woman aged 45-65 years in good health.

J is TRBJ1-4 and V is TRBV19; the match to TRBD1 covers 8 bases. The V gene end was trimmed by 9 bases and the J gene end by 0 bases; junction bases not matched to a gene: 3. Germline V CDR1 and CDR2: LNHDA, SQIVND (reference sequence). CDR3 size: 14 residues. The CDR3 nucleotides are TGTGCCAGCCGGGACAGGTCAACTAATGAAAAACTGTTTTTT. This codes for CASRDRSTNEKLFF.

The rearrangement uses TRBV6-1 and TRBJ1-4; weak D call: TRBD1 (5 bases). This CDR3 is built from 17 residues. Trimming took 0 bases from V and 3 from J, leaving 14 bases between them. Germline assignment: CDR1 MNHNS and CDR2 SASEGT. The CDR3 DNA is TGTGCCAGCAGTGAAGCGTGGGGGGGGACGGCTAATGAAAAACTGTTTTTT. This codes for CASSEAWGGTANEKLFF.

This clone was detected a few times. V usage is TRBV18 and J usage is TRBJ1-5; D might be TRBD1 (5 bases). There are 12 residues in the CDR3. In germline, CDR1 is KGHSH, CDR2 LQKENI. V was shortened by 5 bases and J by 6 bases, with 8 bases between the two germline ends. The CDR3 bases are TGTGCCAGCTCAACGGGGACTCAGCCCCAGCATTTT. This gives the protein CASSTGTQPQHF.

The J gene is TRBJ2-2, the V gene TRBV19; perhaps TRBD1 as D (6 bases). In germline, CDR1 is LNHDA, CDR2 SQIVND (reference sequence). The CDR3 is 15 amino acids. Trimming stripped 7 bases from V and 7 bases from J, with 19 bases between. The CDR3 DNA is TGTGCCAGTACTACCTCGAACAGGGCGGGCGGGGAGCTGTTTTTT. This sequence encodes CASTTSNRAGGELFF.

J is TRBJ1-4 and V is TRBV6-5; 8 bases fit TRBD1. This CDR3 is 15 amino acids long. J lost 7 bases, V lost 6 bases, and 10 bases had no gene match. Germline loops: CDR1 MNHEY, CDR2 SVGAGI. The CDR3 bases are TGTGCCAGCAGCTCACAGACAGGGGAAACTGAAAAACTGTTTTTT. Translating gives CASSSQTGETEKLFF.

Written as DNA, the CDR3 is TGTGCCAGCAGTTACTCCCCGGGTCTAGACGGCTACACCTTC. This sequence encodes CASSYSPGLDGYTF. This chain uses TRBV6-6 with TRBJ1-2; unclear D gene. The germline CDR1 and CDR2 sequences are MNHNY and SVGAGI (reference sequence). The V end was cut by 0 bases, the J end by 8 bases, with 13 bases between. The CDR3 is 14 amino acids.

This clone was observed a few times. CDR3 nucleotide sequence: TGTGCCAGCAGCCTGTACCTTTCCTACGAGCAGTACTTC. Translation gives CASSLYLSYEQYF. The rearrangement links TRBV14 to TRBJ2-7; D ambiguous. Trimming stripped 4 bases from V and 1 base from J, with 8 bases between. This CDR3 is built from 13 residues. Germline V CDR1 and CDR2: SGHDN, FVKESK.

This chain connects TRBV5-1 to TRBJ2-2, with 9 nucleotides matching TRBD1. CDR1 is SGHRS and CDR2 is YFSETQ in the germline V gene. The trim removed 4 bases at V and 1 base at J, leaving 5 bases unmatched. The CDR3 runs to 16 residues. As DNA, the CDR3 is TGCGCCAGCAGCACCCAGGGACAGGGGAACACCGGGGAGCTGTTTTTT. It specifies CASSTQGQGNTGELFF.

This clone appeared a single time. This chain links TRBV19 with TRBJ2-1; 7 nucleotides align to TRBD1. Trimming took 6 bases from V and 6 from J; bases not matched to a gene: 5. The CDR3 loop spans 13 amino acids. Germline lookup yields CDR1 LNHDA and CDR2 SQIVND (reference sequence). In nucleotides, the CDR3 is TGTGCCAGTAGCCAGGGACAGAGCAATGAGCAGTTCTTC. Its protein is CASSQGQSNEQFF. Combining the CDR3 with reference TRBV19 and TRBJ2-1 gives the whole variable domain DGGITQSPKYLFRKEGQNVTLSCEQNLNHDAMYWYRQDPGQGLRLIYYSQIVNDFQKGDIAEGYSVSREKKESFPLTVTSAQKNPTAFYLCASSQGQSNEQFFGPGTRLTVL.

The rearrangement links TRBV11-3 to TRBJ2-3; D possibly corresponds to TRBD1 (6 bases). CDR1 and CDR2 (germline): SGHNT, YENEEA. The V gene lost 5 bases and the J gene lost 6 bases, with 21 bases spanning the gap. The CDR3 consists of 16 residues. CDR3 protein: CASSRIRGTGRDTQYF. The CDR3 DNA reads TGTGCCAGCAGCAGAATCAGGGGCACGGGGCGGGATACGCAGTATTTT.

This chain uses TRBV6-5 with TRBJ2-1; a possible D gene is TRBD1 (5 bases). Germline V CDR1 and CDR2: MNHEY, SVGAGI. With 10 bases removed from V and 2 bases from J, the gap between germline ends came to 9 bases. The CDR3 is 12 residues long. The CDR3 region is CATKDTYNEQFF. CDR3 nucleotide sequence: TGTGCCACGAAGGACACCTACAATGAGCAGTTCTTC.

The rearrangement links TRBV14 to TRBJ2-5; D might be TRBD2 (6 bases). The V and J ends lost 0 bases and 4 bases respectively, with 15 bases between them. The CDR3 runs to 16 residues. Germline CDR1 is SGHDN and CDR2 is FVKESK. For the CDR3, the DNA is TGTGCCAGCAGCCAAGAACGGGGGAGGTACATAGAGACCCAGTACTTC. This encodes CASSQERGRYIETQYF. Based on the CDR3 plus reference TRBV14 and TRBJ2-5, the full variable domain is EAGVTQFPSHSVIEKGQTVTLRCDPISGHDNLYWYRRVMGKEIKFLLHFVKESKQDESGMPNNRFLAERTGGTYSTLKVQPAELEDSGVYFCASSQERGRYIETQYFGPGTRLLVL.

The V gene is TRBV21-1, the J gene TRBJ1-5; the table's D gene call, TRBD1, was not cross checked with the DNA. TRBV21-1 is listed as a pseudogene. The CDR3 extends over 16 amino acids. For the CDR3, the DNA is TGTGCCAGCAGCAAAAACAGGGGGCTAAGCAATCAGCCCCAGCATTTT. Residues: CASSKNRGLSNQPQHF.

This clone was observed once. This chain links TRBV7-8 with TRBJ1-2, with D hard to call. Germline lookup yields CDR1 SGHVS and CDR2 FQNEAQ. V was cut by 1 base and J by 6 bases, with 9 bases left in between. The CDR3 spans 13 residues. CDR3 region: CASSLGSRDGYTF. The CDR3 DNA follows: TGTGCCAGCAGCTTAGGTAGTCGGGATGGCTACACCTTC.

The chain uses TRBV6-5 and TRBJ2-7, with no clear D. Looked up from germline, CDR1 is MNHEY and CDR2 is SVGAGI. The V gene lost 3 bases and the J gene lost 0 bases, with 9 bases spanning the gap. CDR3 length: 14 amino acids. The CDR3 sequence: CASSYDGPSYEQYF. In nucleotides, the CDR3 is TGTGCCAGCAGTTATGACGGACCCTCCTACGAGCAGTACTTC.

V and J are TRBV14 and TRBJ2-3, with TRBD2 matching over 9 bases. Trimming cost V 2 bases and J 5 bases; bases outside gene matches: 8. The CDR3 loop spans 16 amino acids. Per germline, CDR1 SGHDN and CDR2 FVKESK. CDR3 sequence (DNA): TGTGCCAGCAGCCAACTAGCGGGAAGCCGGGAAGATACGCAGTATTTT. It yields the protein CASSQLAGSREDTQYF.